A single sample is the source of the 9 T cell receptor beta chains below, sequenced in a study of PD-1 blockade in classical Hodgkin lymphoma. In every patient, relapse followed autologous stem cell transplantation, while exposure to brentuximab vedotin differed. Clones were read by immunoSEQ multiplex PCR, and TCRdb kept only the in-frame ones, dropping some. The data show 15,000 to 20,000 clones, with roughly 82% seen just once and 27% held by the top ten. Sequencing was performed on peripheral blood mononuclear cells (PBMCs), taken before the second cycle of nivolumab. The receptors originated from a human donor with classical Hodgkin lymphoma.

The V and J genes are TRBV5-8 and TRBJ1-4; D is perhaps TRBD1 (5 bases). Trimming took off 4 bases at V and 5 bases at J, with 24 bases between the two ends. The CDR3 runs 18 residues. Germline loops: CDR1 SGHTS, CDR2 YDEGEE. In DNA, the CDR3 is TGTGCCAGCAGCCCTCAGGGCGGAAATCCCGCGTACAATGAAAAACTGTTTTTT. As protein: CASSPQGGNPAYNEKLFF. Looking up the rest from reference TRBV5-8 and TRBJ1-4 gives the full variable domain: EAGVTQSPTHLIKTRGQQATLRCSPISGHTSVYWYQQALGLGLQFLLWYDEGEERNRGNFPPRFSGRQFPNYSSELNVNALELEDSALYLCASSPQGGNPAYNEKLFFGSGTQLSVL.

The J gene is TRBJ2-7, the V gene TRBV6-1; D ambiguous. There are 12 residues in the CDR3. V lost 5 bases and J lost 7, with 12 bases in between. Germline V gives CDR1 MNHNS, CDR2 SASEGT. The CDR3 DNA follows: TGTGCCAGCAGTTATAGTTCTGAGGAGCAGTACTTC. This gives the protein CASSYSSEEQYF.

The chain links TRBV7-2 to TRBJ2-1; 8 nucleotides match TRBD1. V shed 3 bases, J shed 4 bases, and the junction held 5 bases outside the gene matches. The CDR3 runs 15 residues. Germline V gene sequence: CDR1 SGHTA, CDR2 FQGNSA. The CDR3 coding sequence is TGTGCCAGCAGCTTTGACAGGGGCAAATACAATGAGCAGTTCTTC. Its protein product is CASSFDRGKYNEQFF. Together with reference TRBV7-2 and TRBJ2-1, the CDR3 gives the full variable domain: GAGVSQSPSNKVTEKGKDVELRCDPISGHTALYWYRQSLGQGLEFLIYFQGNSAPDKSGLPSDRFSAERTGGSVSTLTIQRTQQEDSAVYLCASSFDRGKYNEQFFGPGTRLTVL.

The chain recombines TRBV7-2 with TRBJ2-7; 7 positions agree with TRBD1. This CDR3 is 13 amino acids long. V shed 7 bases and J 5 bases; nucleotides not matched to a gene: 8. CDR1 is SGHTA, CDR2 FQGNSA, per germline. The CDR3 spells CASTVTGWNEQYF. CDR3 in DNA: TGTGCCAGCACCGTGACAGGGTGGAACGAGCAGTACTTC.

This clone was recorded once. The chain employs TRBV11-2 and TRBJ1-1; D is undetermined. From germline, CDR1 is SGHAT and CDR2 FQNNGV. V dropped 1 base and J dropped 1 base, with 7 bases sitting between them. The CDR3 sequence is 14 residues long. In DNA, the CDR3 is TGTGCCAGCAGCTTAGGTCGGAGGAACACTGAAGCTTTCTTT. It translates to CASSLGRRNTEAFF.

By its share, this clone is medium-sized (0.01 to 0.1%). Here the CDR3 DNA reads TGTGCCAGCAGCGTTAGCGGGGGGGGCCCCGGGGAGCTGTTTTTT. Its protein is CASSVSGGGPGELFF. This chain joins TRBV7-8 and TRBJ2-2, with TRBD2 matching 11 bases. The length of the CDR3 is 15 residues. V shed 5 bases, J shed 6 bases, and the junction held 5 bases outside the gene matches. Germline-derived CDR1 and CDR2 are SGHVS and FQNEAQ.

The rearrangement joins TRBV5-5 to TRBJ1-1; D gene uncertain. This CDR3 spans 17 amino acids. Trimming took 1 base from V and 1 from J, leaving 17 bases between them. Germline values: CDR1 SGHKS, CDR2 YYEKEE (reference sequence). The DNA of the CDR3 is TGTGCCAGCAGCTTGTTGAATCCTCACATGGAGAACACTGAAGCTTTCTTT. Translated: CASSLLNPHMENTEAFF. The full variable domain, completed using reference TRBV5-5 and TRBJ1-1, is DAGVTQSPTHLIKTRGQQVTLRCSPISGHKSVSWYQQVLGQGPQFIFQYYEKEERGRGNFPDRFSARQFPNYSSELNVNALLLGDSALYLCASSLLNPHMENTEAFFGQGTRLTVV.

The chain links TRBV18 to TRBJ2-7; D ambiguous. Trimming removed 2 bases from V and 6 bases from J, with 14 bases in between. CDR1 is KGHSH and CDR2 is LQKENI in the germline V gene. CDR3 length: 14 amino acids. CDR3 bases: TGTGCCAGCTCACCAAGTCGGACCTATAGCGAGCAGTACTTC. Protein product: CASSPSRTYSEQYF.

CDR3 sequence (DNA): TGTGCCAGTAGTAGGACGGCTAACTATGGCTACACCTTC. Its translation is CASSRTANYGYTF. The chain joins TRBV19 to TRBJ1-2, with D unclear. Trimming stripped 4 bases from V and 0 bases from J, with 6 bases between. Germline V gene data show CDR1 as LNHDA and CDR2 as SQIVND (reference sequence). CDR3 length equals 13 residues.